Below, one T cell receptor (beta chain) is given with its context. Using immunoSEQ multiplex PCR, the repertoire was profiled, and TCRdb retains in-frame clones only, with some absent. The table has 200,000 to 250,000 clones, 75% to 85% seen once; the top ten hold around 9.5%. The sample belongs to a study of blood T cell repertoires in COVID-19. Looking at the study overall: There were acute and convalescent COVID-19 samples, and they came from the United States, Italy and Spain.

CDR1 and CDR2 from the germline V gene are SGHTS and YDEGEE. CDR3 length equals 16 residues. Trimming at V came to 1 base and at J to 5 bases, leaving 10 bases not matched to a gene. The source of this sequence is a man aged 50 or older with active or convalescent COVID-19. The sample comprised peripheral blood. This chain connects TRBV5-8 to TRBJ2-5; 8 nucleotides agree with TRBD1. This chain's CDR3 is CASSLRQGAQGETQYF. In DNA, the CDR3 is TGTGCCAGCAGCTTGAGGCAGGGGGCGCAGGGTGAGACCCAGTACTTC.